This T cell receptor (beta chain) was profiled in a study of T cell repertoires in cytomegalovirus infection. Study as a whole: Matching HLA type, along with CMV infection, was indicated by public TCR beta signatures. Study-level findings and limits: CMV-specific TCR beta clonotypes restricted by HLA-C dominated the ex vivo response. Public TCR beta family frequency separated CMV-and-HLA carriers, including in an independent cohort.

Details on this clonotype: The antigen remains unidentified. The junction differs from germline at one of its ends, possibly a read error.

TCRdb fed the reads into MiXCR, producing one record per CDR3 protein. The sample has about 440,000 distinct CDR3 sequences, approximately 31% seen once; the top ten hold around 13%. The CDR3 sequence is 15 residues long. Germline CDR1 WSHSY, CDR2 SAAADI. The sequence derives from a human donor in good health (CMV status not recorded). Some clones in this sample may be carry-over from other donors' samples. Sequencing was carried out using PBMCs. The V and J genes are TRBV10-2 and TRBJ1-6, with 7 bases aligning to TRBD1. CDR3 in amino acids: CDSSLDRAKDSPLHF. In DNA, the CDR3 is TGCGACAGCAGCCTCGACAGGGCAAAGGATTCACCCCTCCACTTT.